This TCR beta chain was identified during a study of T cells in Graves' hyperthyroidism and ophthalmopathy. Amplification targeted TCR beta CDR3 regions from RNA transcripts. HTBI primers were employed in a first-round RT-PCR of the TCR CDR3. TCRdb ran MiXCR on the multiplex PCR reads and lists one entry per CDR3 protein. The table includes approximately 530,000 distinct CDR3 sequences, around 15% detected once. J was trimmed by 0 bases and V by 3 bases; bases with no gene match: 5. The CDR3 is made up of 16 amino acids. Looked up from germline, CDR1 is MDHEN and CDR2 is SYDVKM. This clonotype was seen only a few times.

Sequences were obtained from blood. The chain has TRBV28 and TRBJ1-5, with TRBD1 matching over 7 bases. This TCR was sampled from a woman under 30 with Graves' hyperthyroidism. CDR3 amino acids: CASSFNRDSSNQPQHF. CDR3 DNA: TGTGCCAGCAGTTTTAACCGGGACAGTAGCAATCAGCCCCAGCATTTT. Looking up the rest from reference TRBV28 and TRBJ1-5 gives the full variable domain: DVKVTQSSRYLVKRTGEKVFLECVQDMDHENMFWYRQDPGLGLRLIYFSYDVKMKEKGDIPEGYSVSREKKERFSLILESASTNQTSMYLCASSFNRDSSNQPQHFGDGTRLSIL.